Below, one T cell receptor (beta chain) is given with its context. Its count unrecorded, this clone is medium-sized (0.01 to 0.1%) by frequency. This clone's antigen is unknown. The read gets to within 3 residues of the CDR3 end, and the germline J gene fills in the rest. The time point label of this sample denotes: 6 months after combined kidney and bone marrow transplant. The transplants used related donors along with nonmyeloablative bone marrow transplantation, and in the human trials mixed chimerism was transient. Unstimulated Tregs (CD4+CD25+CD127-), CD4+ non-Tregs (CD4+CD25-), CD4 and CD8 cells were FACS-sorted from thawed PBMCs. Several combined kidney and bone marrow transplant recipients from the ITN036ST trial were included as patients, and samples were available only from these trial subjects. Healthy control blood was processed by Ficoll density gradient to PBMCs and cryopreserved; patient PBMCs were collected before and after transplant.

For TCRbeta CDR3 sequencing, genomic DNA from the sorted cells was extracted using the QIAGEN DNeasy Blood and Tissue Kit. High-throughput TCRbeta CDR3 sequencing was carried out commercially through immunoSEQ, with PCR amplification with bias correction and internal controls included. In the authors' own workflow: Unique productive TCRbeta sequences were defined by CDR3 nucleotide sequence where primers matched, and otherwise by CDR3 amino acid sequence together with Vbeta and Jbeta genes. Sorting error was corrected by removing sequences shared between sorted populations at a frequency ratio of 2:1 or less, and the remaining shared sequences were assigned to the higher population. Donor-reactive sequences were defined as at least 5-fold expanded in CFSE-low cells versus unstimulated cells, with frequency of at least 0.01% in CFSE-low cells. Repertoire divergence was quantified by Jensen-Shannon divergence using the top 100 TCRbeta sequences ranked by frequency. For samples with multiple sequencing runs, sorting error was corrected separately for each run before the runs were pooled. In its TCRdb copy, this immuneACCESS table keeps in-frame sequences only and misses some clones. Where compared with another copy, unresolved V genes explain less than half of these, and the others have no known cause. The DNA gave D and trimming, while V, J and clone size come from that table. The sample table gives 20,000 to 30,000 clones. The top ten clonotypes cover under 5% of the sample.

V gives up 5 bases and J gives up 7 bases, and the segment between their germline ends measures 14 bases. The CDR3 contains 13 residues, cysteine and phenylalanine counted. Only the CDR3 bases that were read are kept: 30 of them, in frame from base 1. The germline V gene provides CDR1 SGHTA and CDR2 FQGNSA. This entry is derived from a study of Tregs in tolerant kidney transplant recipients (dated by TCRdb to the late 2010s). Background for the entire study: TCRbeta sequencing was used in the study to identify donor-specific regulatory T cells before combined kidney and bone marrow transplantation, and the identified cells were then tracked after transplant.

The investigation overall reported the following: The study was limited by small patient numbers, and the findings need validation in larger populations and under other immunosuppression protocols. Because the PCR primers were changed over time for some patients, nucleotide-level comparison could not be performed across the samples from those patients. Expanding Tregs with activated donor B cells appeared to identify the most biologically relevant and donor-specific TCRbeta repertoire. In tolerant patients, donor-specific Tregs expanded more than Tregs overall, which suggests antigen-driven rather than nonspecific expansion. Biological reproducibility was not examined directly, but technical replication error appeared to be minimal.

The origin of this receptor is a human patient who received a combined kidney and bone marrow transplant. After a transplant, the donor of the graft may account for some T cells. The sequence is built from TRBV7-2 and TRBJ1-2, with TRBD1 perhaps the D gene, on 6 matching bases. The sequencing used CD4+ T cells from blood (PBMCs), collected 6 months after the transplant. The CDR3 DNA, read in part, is TGTGCCAGCAGCCCAATAAGGGGGGGTGGC. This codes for CASSPIRGGG. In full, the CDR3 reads CASSPIRGGGYTF.